Below are 25 T cell receptor beta chains sequenced from a single sample in a study of T cells after posttransplantation cyclophosphamide. A marrow graft followed busulfan-fludarabine conditioning, with cyclophosphamide on days +3 and +4. Libraries were prepared by immunoSEQ multiplex PCR; TCRdb keeps only in-frame clonotypes and omits some of them. The record shows about 6,700 clones for this sample, with no singletons present. The material sequenced was PBMCs, taken after an allogeneic stem cell transplant with post-transplant cyclophosphamide. The receptor source for this set is a male patient aged 30 to 40 who received an allogeneic stem cell transplant from an unrelated donor, was CMV-positive, and had acute and chronic GVHD. Part of the T cells may come from the graft donor.

This clone has just a few counts. The J gene is TRBJ2-5, the V gene TRBV5-4; 10 nucleotides line up with TRBD2. The CDR3 is 17 residues long. Germline assignment: CDR1 SGHNT and CDR2 YYREEE (reference sequence). V shed 4 bases and J 5 bases; nucleotides not matched to a gene: 14. For the CDR3, the DNA is TGTGCCAGCAGCCGCTTGCGGAGCGGGGGGGCCGGGGAGACCCAGTACTTC. As protein: CASSRLRSGGAGETQYF.

There are many counts of this clone. The rearrangement links TRBV7-2 to TRBJ1-1, with TRBD1 matching 7 bases. With V trimmed by 5 bases and J by 8 bases, 11 bases remained unmatched. The length of the CDR3 is 14 residues. CDR1 is SGHTA and CDR2 is FQGNSA in the germline V gene. DNA of the CDR3: TGTGCCAGCAGCCCGCCCGGGACAGTGGGCGAAGCTTTCTTT. This translates into CASSPPGTVGEAFF.

This clone was found a few times. The chain has TRBV19 and TRBJ2-2; 10 positions agree with TRBD2. With 8 bases clipped from V and 2 bases from J, the junction kept 8 bases outside the gene matches. The CDR3 is 16 amino acids. The germline gives CDR1 LNHDA, CDR2 SQIVND (reference sequence). CDR3 bases: TGTGCCAGTCGTACAGGACTAGCGGTTAACACCGGGGAGCTGTTTTTT. It is translated as CASRTGLAVNTGELFF.

This clone has only a few counts. The chain employs TRBV5-1 and TRBJ2-5; 8 nucleotides match TRBD1. The J call may be mistaken, given a closer DNA end match to TRBJ2-7. CDR1 is SGHRS, CDR2 YFSETQ, per germline. The CDR3 length is 14 residues. CDR3 sequence (DNA): TGCGCCAGCAGCCCGACAGGGGTATTCTCCGAGCAGTACTTC. Protein sequence: CASSPTGVFSEQYF.

This clone was seen at least ten times. V and J are TRBV4-3 and TRBJ1-2; D is unclear. The CDR3 spans 16 residues. Trimming removed 2 bases at V and 1 base at J, with 14 bases between. In germline, CDR1 is LGHNA, CDR2 YSLEER. The CDR3 here is CASSQNPGSVNYGYTF. CDR3 DNA: TGCGCCAGCAGCCAAAACCCGGGATCTGTTAACTATGGCTACACCTTC.

Judged by abundance, this clone is medium-sized. J is TRBJ2-7 and V is TRBV18; TRBD2 matches at 14 bases. V lost 3 bases and J lost 5; bases outside the gene matches: 3. Germline CDR1 KGHSH, CDR2 LQKENI. The CDR3 contains 15 residues. This CDR3 is CASSPPGLAGDEQYF. CDR3 in DNA: TGTGCCAGCTCACCCCCGGGACTAGCGGGAGACGAGCAGTACTTC.

This clone has only a few counts. The rearrangement joins TRBV15 to TRBJ1-1, with D tentatively TRBD1 (6 bases). Germline loops: CDR1 LNHNV, CDR2 YYDKDF (reference sequence). The CDR3 has 15 amino acids. V lost 3 bases and J 4 bases, leaving 15 bases between the germline ends. The CDR3 DNA reads as TGTGCCACCAGCAGGGGAGGGGGAGGGAGCACTGAAGCTTTCTTT. Translating it yields CATSRGGGGSTEAFF.

This clone counts as medium-sized (0.01 to 0.1%). V gene TRBV27 combines with J gene TRBJ2-5; tentative D call: TRBD2 (5 bases). The CDR3 is 16 residues long. Germline values: CDR1 MNHEY, CDR2 SMNVEV (reference sequence). V lost 6 bases, J lost 3 bases, and 20 bases lay in between. The CDR3 sequence is CASRRRGEYLEETQYF. CDR3 nucleotides: TGTGCCAGCAGACGCCGTGGGGAGTATTTAGAAGAGACCCAGTACTTC.

This clone was found many times. V and J are TRBV25-1 and TRBJ1-2; TRBD1 matches at 10 bases. Losses at the gene ends were 2 bases for V and 6 bases for J; bases not matched to a gene: 9. Per germline, CDR1 MGHDK and CDR2 SYGVNS. The CDR3 runs to 16 residues. CDR3 sequence (DNA): TGTGCCAGCAGTGAAAGGCCCGGGACAGGGGTAAATGGCTACACCTTC. Translating gives CASSERPGTGVNGYTF.

This chain links TRBV5-1 with TRBJ2-2; TRBD2 aligns across 12 bases. The germline gives CDR1 SGHRS, CDR2 YFSETQ. This CDR3 has 24 residues. The trim removed 2 bases at V and 3 bases at J, leaving 26 bases unmatched. CDR3 DNA sequence: TGCGCCAGCAGCTTTTACCGTCTGCCACCGGGGCTAGCGGGGGGGCCGGTTGACACCGGGGAGCTGTTTTTT. Amino acid sequence: CASSFYRLPPGLAGGPVDTGELFF.

By proportion, this clone is medium-sized (0.01 to 0.1%). V is TRBV7-9 and J is TRBJ2-1; 9 nucleotides match TRBD2. The germline V gene has CDR1 SEHNR and CDR2 FQNEAQ (reference sequence). V gave up 0 bases and J gave up 4 bases; unmatched junction bases: 7. The CDR3 is 17 residues long. The CDR3, as DNA: TGTGCCAGCAGCTTAGCTGCGGGAGGGATTTCGTACAATGAGCAGTTCTTC. Its translation: CASSLAAGGISYNEQFF. The entire variable domain, with the rest obtained from reference TRBV7-9 and TRBJ2-1, is as follows: DTGVSQNPRHKITKRGQNVTFRCDPISEHNRLYWYRQTLGQGPEFLTYFQNEAQLEKSRLLSDRFSAERPKGSFSTLEIQRTEQGDSAMYLCASSLAAGGISYNEQFFGPGTRLTVL.

This clone was counted at least ten times. The rearrangement joins TRBV27 to TRBJ2-1; maybe TRBD2 (5 bases). Trimming cost V 0 bases and J 4 bases, with 16 bases left between them. This CDR3 has 17 amino acids. Germline V gene lookup returns CDR1 MNHEY and CDR2 SMNVEV (reference sequence). CDR3 DNA: TGTGCCAGCAGTTTATCCGTAAGGGCCGGGGTTTACAATGAGCAGTTCTTC. This sequence encodes CASSLSVRAGVYNEQFF.

Ten or more counts support this clone. The chain couples TRBV5-6 to TRBJ1-2; D gene unclear. This CDR3 has 14 residues. Germline assignment: CDR1 SGHDT and CDR2 YYEEEE. Trimming took off 4 bases at V and 1 base at J, with 11 bases between the two ends. The CDR3 bases are TGTGCCAGCAGCGGGAGGGCGGTTAACTATGGCTACACCTTC. Its translation: CASSGRAVNYGYTF.

This clone was picked up a small number of times. This may stem from a read error, because a much larger clone lies one nucleotide away. The same CDR3 also results from other DNA sequences found in this sample. The chain uses TRBV7-6 and TRBJ2-2; a possible D gene is TRBD2 (5 bases). The CDR3 extends over 14 amino acids. Germline V gene lookup returns CDR1 SGHVS and CDR2 FNYEAQ. As DNA, the CDR3 is TGTGCGAGCAGCTTAGCTCAGGTCAGCGGAGAGCTGTTTTTT. This sequence encodes CASSLAQVSGELFF.

This clone was counted at least ten times. V and J are TRBV29-1 and TRBJ2-1, with 9 bases that match TRBD2. This CDR3 is 20 amino acids long. Germline V lookup: CDR1 SQVTM, CDR2 ANQGSEA. V shed 4 bases, J shed 7 bases, and the junction held 26 bases outside the gene matches. Here the CDR3 reads CSVVPGGATGPGLAGNEQFF. CDR3 DNA: TGCAGCGTTGTACCCGGGGGGGCGACAGGGCCGGGACTAGCTGGTAATGAGCAGTTCTTC.

This clone appeared many times. This chain uses TRBV4-2 with TRBJ2-3, with 8 bases identical to TRBD1. Germline V gene lookup returns CDR1 LGHNA and CDR2 YNFKEQ. The junction had 12 bases not matched to a gene; V was cut back by 0 bases and J by 4 bases. There are 18 residues in the CDR3. The CDR3 coding sequence is TGTGCCAGCAGCCAAGACTTACCAGGGGGCGACAGTGCAGATACGCAGTATTTT. It is translated as CASSQDLPGGDSADTQYF.

The sample holds many counts of this clone. The chain uses TRBV9 and TRBJ2-3, with 14 nucleotides matching TRBD2. The germline V gene has CDR1 SGDLS and CDR2 YYNGEE. The junction had 6 bases not matched to a gene; V was cut back by 0 bases and J by 3 bases. This CDR3 has 18 residues. CDR3 in DNA: TGTGCCAGCAGCGTAGGACTAGCGGGGGGGCCGATGACAGATACGCAGTATTTT. This translates into CASSVGLAGGPMTDTQYF.

This clone was observed at least ten times. The chain combines TRBV10-2 with TRBJ1-4; maybe TRBD1 (5 bases). The CDR3 has 17 amino acids. Germline loops: CDR1 WSHSY, CDR2 SAAADI. V dropped 6 bases and J dropped 2 bases, with 19 bases sitting between them. In DNA, the CDR3 is TGCGCCAGCAGATTGGGACTCGAACTGGCGACTAATGAAAAACTGTTTTTT. Protein product: CASRLGLELATNEKLFF.

This clone was recorded many times. The chain joins TRBV6-5 to TRBJ1-2, with D perhaps matching TRBD1 (5 bases). V lost 5 bases and J lost 4, with 11 bases in between. CDR3 size: 13 residues. CDR1 is MNHEY and CDR2 is SVGAGI in the germline V gene. Here the CDR3 DNA reads TGTGCCAGCAGTCCCGGGGGAGCCTATGGCTACACCTTC. Protein: CASSPGGAYGYTF.

In this sample, this clone turned up many times. The chain carries TRBV19 and TRBJ2-1, with 9 nucleotides matching TRBD2. The length of the CDR3 is 20 residues. From germline, CDR1 is LNHDA and CDR2 SQIVND (reference sequence). The V gene end was trimmed by 1 base and the J gene end by 3 bases; junction bases not matched to a gene: 16. In DNA, the CDR3 is TGTGCCAGTAGTATAGCCTACCAGACGCCGGGACTAGCTTTCTACAATGAGCAGTTCTTC. It yields the protein CASSIAYQTPGLAFYNEQFF.

This clone is deemed medium-sized. The rearrangement links TRBV6-5 to TRBJ1-1; D possibly corresponds to TRBD1 (5 bases). The CDR3 length is 11 residues. Trimming took 6 bases from V and 6 from J, leaving 8 bases between them. Germline CDR1 and CDR2: MNHEY and SVGAGI. Here the CDR3 DNA reads TGTGCCAGCAGGACGGGGGCTGAAGCTTTCTTT. Protein sequence: CASRTGAEAFF.

This clone occurred many times. V and J are TRBV15 and TRBJ1-4, with D unresolved. V lost 2 bases and J lost 8, with 6 bases in between. Germline V gene data show CDR1 as LNHNV and CDR2 as YYDKDF (reference sequence). The CDR3 sequence is 12 residues long. The DNA for the CDR3 is TGTGCCACCAGCAGATCCAGGGAAAAACTGTTTTTT. The encoded protein is CATSRSREKLFF.

This clone was recorded many times. The genes are TRBV19 and TRBJ2-5; 7 bases map to TRBD1. J lost 1 base, V lost 5 bases, and 4 bases had no gene match. The CDR3 has 14 amino acids. From germline, CDR1 is LNHDA and CDR2 SQIVND (reference sequence). The CDR3, as DNA: TGTGCCAGTAGTCCGGGGACAGTCCAAGAGACCCAGTACTTC. Translating it yields CASSPGTVQETQYF.

This chain uses TRBV5-1 with TRBJ2-1; D is unresolved. The length of the CDR3 is 15 residues. From germline, CDR1 is SGHRS and CDR2 YFSETQ. V was shortened by 6 bases and J by 0 bases, with 13 bases between the two germline ends. CDR3 sequence reads: CASNPKTGSYNEQFF. The CDR3 DNA follows: TGCGCCAGCAACCCCAAGACGGGCTCCTACAATGAGCAGTTCTTC. The full variable domain, in which reference TRBV5-1 and TRBJ2-1 provide the parts outside the CDR3, is KAGVTQTPRYLIKTRGQQVTLSCSPISGHRSVSWYQQTPGQGLQFLFEYFSETQRNKGNFPGRFSGRQFSNSRSEMNVSTLELGDSALYLCASNPKTGSYNEQFFGPGTRLTVL.

This clone is labeled medium-sized (0.01 to 0.1%). The rearrangement uses TRBV5-5 and TRBJ2-1, with no clear D. Trimming removed 0 bases from V and 7 bases from J, with 11 bases in between. Germline CDR1 and CDR2: SGHKS and YYEKEE (reference sequence). This CDR3 has 14 amino acids. In DNA form, the CDR3 reads TGTGCCAGCAGCTTGGAAGCGCGTATGAATGAGCAGTTCTTC. Amino acid sequence: CASSLEARMNEQFF.